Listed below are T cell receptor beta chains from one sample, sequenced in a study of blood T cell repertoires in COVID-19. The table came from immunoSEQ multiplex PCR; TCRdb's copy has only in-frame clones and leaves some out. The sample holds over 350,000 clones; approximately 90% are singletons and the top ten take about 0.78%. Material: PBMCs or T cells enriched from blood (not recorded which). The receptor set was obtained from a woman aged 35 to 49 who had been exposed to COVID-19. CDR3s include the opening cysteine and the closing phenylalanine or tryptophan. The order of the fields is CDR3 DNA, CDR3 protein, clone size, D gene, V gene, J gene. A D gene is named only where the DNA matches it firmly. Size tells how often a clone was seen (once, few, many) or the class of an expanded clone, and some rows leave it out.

DNA: TGCAGCGTTGAGGGCGGGGCGGGGATGAACACTGAAGCTTTCTTT; CDR3: CSVEGGAGMNTEAFF; size: NA; D: NA; V: TRBV29-1; J: TRBJ1-1
DNA: TGTGCCAACTCATACAGCTCTGGGGCCAACGTCCTGACTTTC; CDR3: CANSYSSGANVLTF; size: once; D: NA; V: TRBV10-3; J: TRBJ2-6
DNA: TGCAGTGCTACCAACTATGAAAAACTGTTTTTT; CDR3: CSATNYEKLFF; size: NA; D: NA; V: TRBV20-1; J: TRBJ1-4
DNA: TGTGCCAGCAGCTTAGGCAGGGTGAATCAGCCCCAGCATTTT; CDR3: CASSLGRVNQPQHF; size: NA; D: NA; V: TRBV5-6; J: TRBJ1-5
DNA: TGTGCCAGCAGTGAGGGGACAGGAGCGAAAAAACTGTTTTTT; CDR3: CASSEGTGAKKLFF; size: NA; D: TRBD1; V: TRBV6-1; J: TRBJ1-4
DNA: TGTGCCAGTAGGGCAGGGGTAGCAACTAATGAAAAACTGTTTTTT; CDR3: CASRAGVATNEKLFF; size: NA; D: NA; V: TRBV19; J: TRBJ1-4
DNA: TGTGCCTGCGCGGGACAGCAACTGGAGCCCCAGCATTTT; CDR3: CACAGQQLEPQHF; size: NA; D: TRBD1; V: TRBV30; J: TRBJ1-5
DNA: TGTGCCAGTAAGGGGGCTGTGGAGACCCAGTACTTC; CDR3: CASKGAVETQYF; size: once; D: TRBD1; V: TRBV2; J: TRBJ2-5
DNA: TGTGCCTGGAGCGTCCTAAGCCTCACAGGGGGACCAACCTACGAGCAGTACTTC; CDR3: CAWSVLSLTGGPTYEQYF; size: NA; D: TRBD1; V: TRBV30; J: TRBJ2-7
DNA: TGTGCCAGCAGCGTAGAAGGAGCCGCCAATGAGCAGTTCTTC; CDR3: CASSVEGAANEQFF; size: NA; D: NA; V: TRBV9; J: TRBJ2-1
DNA: TGTGCCAGCAGCTTCGGACTAGCGGGAGGTGAGGAGACCCAGTACTTC; CDR3: CASSFGLAGGEETQYF; size: NA; D: TRBD2; V: TRBV7-2; J: TRBJ2-5
DNA: TGTGCCAGTAGTCCACTGGTCGACAGGTCTCGTTCGTCACCCCTCCACTTT; CDR3: CASSPLVDRSRSSPLHF; size: NA; D: NA; V: TRBV19; J: TRBJ1-6
DNA: TGTGCCAGCAGTGACTCATCGGGGGGTAATGAAAAACTGTTTTTT; CDR3: CASSDSSGGNEKLFF; size: NA; D: NA; V: TRBV6-4; J: TRBJ1-4
DNA: TGTGCCAGCAGCTTATGGACAGGGAACACTGAAGCTTTCTTT; CDR3: CASSLWTGNTEAFF; size: NA; D: TRBD1; V: TRBV11-2; J: TRBJ1-1
DNA: TGCGCCAGCAGCCAAGATTTTGGACAGGGGGCGAAAGGCTACACCTTC; CDR3: CASSQDFGQGAKGYTF; size: NA; D: TRBD1; V: TRBV4-3; J: TRBJ1-2
DNA: TGTGCCAGCAGTCCCGCAGGGGGTTACCAAGAGACCCAGTACTTC; CDR3: CASSPAGGYQETQYF; size: NA; D: TRBD1; V: TRBV6-5; J: TRBJ2-5
DNA: TGCGCCAGCAGGCGGGTAGCGGGAGCAGATACGCAGTATTTT; CDR3: CASRRVAGADTQYF; size: NA; D: TRBD2; V: TRBV10-1; J: TRBJ2-3
DNA: TGTGCCAGCAGCTCCGGACTAGCGGGGGTGATCCAAGAGACCCAGTACTTC; CDR3: CASSSGLAGVIQETQYF; size: NA; D: TRBD2; V: TRBV7-3; J: TRBJ2-5
DNA: TGTGCCTCGAGGTCGAGTCTGAACACTGAAGCTTTCTTT; CDR3: CASRSSLNTEAFF; size: NA; D: NA; V: TRBV19; J: TRBJ1-1
DNA: TGTGCCAGCAGCGAGGGACTAGCGGGGTTCGGCTCCTACAATGAGCAGTTCTTC; CDR3: CASSEGLAGFGSYNEQFF; size: NA; D: TRBD2; V: TRBV7-9; J: TRBJ2-1
DNA: TGTGCCAGCCGCTTAGGACAAGGGGCAGATACGCAGTATTTT; CDR3: CASRLGQGADTQYF; size: NA; D: NA; V: TRBV27; J: TRBJ2-3
DNA: TGTGCCAGCAGGCCTAGCGGGAGGGATACGCAGTATTTT; CDR3: CASRPSGRDTQYF; size: once; D: TRBD2; V: TRBV6-2/TRBV6-3; J: TRBJ2-3
DNA: TGTGCCAGCAGCCCCGGGACAGGGGGCGTAGAGACCCAGTACTTC; CDR3: CASSPGTGGVETQYF; size: few; D: TRBD1; V: TRBV27; J: TRBJ2-5
DNA: TGTGCCAGCAGCTTAGCATCCTCCGGAAACACCATATATTTT; CDR3: CASSLASSGNTIYF; size: NA; D: NA; V: TRBV7-2; J: TRBJ1-3
DNA: TGTGCCAGCAGCCTCCCCGGACAGGGCTATGGCTACACCTTC; CDR3: CASSLPGQGYGYTF; size: NA; D: TRBD1; V: TRBV4-2; J: TRBJ1-2
DNA: TGTGCCAGCTCACCACCAGGGAGAAACTCCTACAATGAGCAGTTCTTC; CDR3: CASSPPGRNSYNEQFF; size: NA; D: NA; V: TRBV18; J: TRBJ2-1
DNA: TGTGCCAGCTCACCAGACCAGTCCACGGGAGGAAACACCATATATTTT; CDR3: CASSPDQSTGGNTIYF; size: NA; D: NA; V: TRBV18; J: TRBJ1-3
DNA: TGTGCCAGCATCCGGCATAACCAGGGTTACGAGCAGTACTTC; CDR3: CASIRHNQGYEQYF; size: NA; D: NA; V: TRBV6-5; J: TRBJ2-7
DNA: TGTGCCAGCTCACCAGGAGCAAACACTGAAGCTTTCTTT; CDR3: CASSPGANTEAFF; size: NA; D: NA; V: TRBV18; J: TRBJ1-1
DNA: TGTGCCAGCAGCTCGCCCTTGACAGTCTCCTACGAGCAGTACTTC; CDR3: CASSSPLTVSYEQYF; size: NA; D: NA; V: TRBV5-4; J: TRBJ2-7
DNA: TGTGCCAGTAGTAAACCGGGACAGGGGGCGGTAGGGCAGTTCTTC; CDR3: CASSKPGQGAVGQFF; size: NA; D: TRBD1; V: TRBV19; J: TRBJ2-1
DNA: TGTGCCTGGAGTGTACAGGGAACCTACGAGCAGTACTTC; CDR3: CAWSVQGTYEQYF; size: few; D: NA; V: TRBV30; J: TRBJ2-7
DNA: TGTGCCAGCAGTTCGGGACAGATCTATGGCTACACCTTC; CDR3: CASSSGQIYGYTF; size: NA; D: TRBD1; V: TRBV12-3/TRBV12-4; J: TRBJ1-2
DNA: TGTGCCAGCAGCTTAGGCCCAGGGTTCGGCACTGAAGCTTTCTTT; CDR3: CASSLGPGFGTEAFF; size: NA; D: NA; V: TRBV7-2; J: TRBJ1-1
DNA: TGTGCCAGTAGTACCACCTCAGGGGGACGTAGCAATCAGCCCCAGCATTTT; CDR3: CASSTTSGGRSNQPQHF; size: NA; D: TRBD1; V: TRBV19; J: TRBJ1-5
DNA: TGTGCCACCAGTGATGGACTCGTTTACGAGCAGTACTTC; CDR3: CATSDGLVYEQYF; size: few; D: NA; V: TRBV24-1; J: TRBJ2-7
DNA: TGTGCCAGCAGCTTGGGACGCACAGGAGGCTACACCTTC; CDR3: CASSLGRTGGYTF; size: NA; D: NA; V: TRBV5-4; J: TRBJ1-2
DNA: TGCGCCAGCAGCCAAGCCGGGATCTCCTACGAGCAGTACTTC; CDR3: CASSQAGISYEQYF; size: few; D: NA; V: TRBV4-1; J: TRBJ2-7
DNA: TGTGCCAGCAGTAACAGGGTGCGCGAGCAGTACTTC; CDR3: CASSNRVREQYF; size: NA; D: NA; V: TRBV6-2/TRBV6-3; J: TRBJ2-7
DNA: TGTGCCAGCAGCCAACCAGTGGGCGGGACAGTCTCCTACGAGCAGTACTTC; CDR3: CASSQPVGGTVSYEQYF; size: NA; D: NA; V: TRBV3-1/TRBV3-2; J: TRBJ2-7
DNA: TGTGCCAGTAGTATAGACCCCACCCGGGAGACTGAAGCTTTCTTT; CDR3: CASSIDPTRETEAFF; size: NA; D: NA; V: TRBV19; J: TRBJ1-1
DNA: TGTGCCTGGAGTGTATGGCACAGGGCCACCTACGAGCAGTACTTC; CDR3: CAWSVWHRATYEQYF; size: once; D: NA; V: TRBV30; J: TRBJ2-7
DNA: TGTGCCAGCAGTGAAGGCGGGGGAGCTTTCTTT; CDR3: CASSEGGGAFF; size: NA; D: NA; V: TRBV25-1; J: TRBJ1-1
DNA: TGTGCCACCAGTGATCCGTCAGGACAGGACTATGGCTACACCTTC; CDR3: CATSDPSGQDYGYTF; size: NA; D: TRBD1; V: TRBV24-1; J: TRBJ1-2
DNA: TGTGCCAGCAGCTTCCCGGACTATAACTATGGCTACACCTTC; CDR3: CASSFPDYNYGYTF; size: NA; D: NA; V: TRBV7-2; J: TRBJ1-2
DNA: TGTGCCAGCAGCTCTTTCGGAGGCTCGGAGACCCAGTACTTC; CDR3: CASSSFGGSETQYF; size: NA; D: NA; V: TRBV5-4; J: TRBJ2-5
DNA: TGTGCCAGCAGCTTCGGTCGGGGGGTTGCCACAGATACGCAGTATTTT; CDR3: CASSFGRGVATDTQYF; size: NA; D: TRBD2; V: TRBV5-5; J: TRBJ2-3
DNA: TGTGCCAGCAGCTTAGGGGCGGGGATAACGGCCGGGGAAAAACTGTTTTTT; CDR3: CASSLGAGITAGEKLFF; size: NA; D: NA; V: TRBV7-9; J: TRBJ1-4
DNA: TGTGCCAGCAGTTACGGCCCCCCGGGAAGCAATCAGCCCCAGCATTTT; CDR3: CASSYGPPGSNQPQHF; size: NA; D: NA; V: TRBV6-2/TRBV6-3; J: TRBJ1-5
DNA: TGTGCCTGGAGTGTAGGGACTAGCGGAGAGCAGTTCTTC; CDR3: CAWSVGTSGEQFF; size: NA; D: TRBD2; V: TRBV30; J: TRBJ2-1
DNA: TGTGCCAGCAGCCGCGCGTCCTCCCCCAGGGCTCAGCCCCAGCATTTT; CDR3: CASSRASSPRAQPQHF; size: NA; D: NA; V: TRBV6-2/TRBV6-3; J: TRBJ1-5
DNA: TGCGCCAGCAGCGGATCGGGGTCCGGTGGCTACACCTTC; CDR3: CASSGSGSGGYTF; size: NA; D: NA; V: TRBV5-1; J: TRBJ1-2
DNA: TGTGCCAGCAGCCTGGACTTCGAAAACACCGGGGAGCTGTTTTTT; CDR3: CASSLDFENTGELFF; size: NA; D: NA; V: TRBV7-9; J: TRBJ2-2
DNA: TGTGCCAGCAGCCAAGTTCCAGGGGCCGGGGAGCTGTTTTTT; CDR3: CASSQVPGAGELFF; size: NA; D: NA; V: TRBV3-1/TRBV3-2; J: TRBJ2-2
DNA: TGTGCCAGCTCCCCTCGAGTAGGACAGGCCACGGGGGCCAACGTCCTGACTTTC; CDR3: CASSPRVGQATGANVLTF; size: NA; D: TRBD1; V: TRBV18; J: TRBJ2-6